A single sample is the source of the 29 T cell receptor beta chains below, sequenced in a study of naive and memory T cell subsets. The study's findings and limits: Especially in CD8 cells, naive repertoires contained a few larger clonotypes, possibly CD45RA-re-expressing memory cells.

The beta constant-region primer was an equimolar mix of two oligonucleotides covering TRBC1 and TRBC2. Four rounds of PCR amplified the ligated cDNA using nested alpha and beta constant-region primers plus SP2. TCRdb processed the UMI-ligation and nested PCR reads anew with MiXCR; each CDR3 protein has one entry. This table has about 150,000 distinct CDR3 sequences, approximately 22% appearing once. Antigens of these TCRs are unknown. Sequencing was done on a sample of naive CD4+ T cells from blood. The receptors derive from a human donor in good health.

The chain links TRBV5-1 to TRBJ1-1, with a possible D match to TRBD1 (5 bases). Germline lookup yields CDR1 SGHRS and CDR2 YFSETQ. This CDR3 has 16 amino acids. Trimming pared 5 bases from V and 4 bases from J, leaving 21 bases between. CDR3 sequence (DNA): TGCGCCAGCAGACCCCGAGCCGGGGGAGAGAGCACTGAAGCTTTCTTT. Translation gives CASRPRAGGESTEAFF.

The chain is built from TRBV28 and TRBJ2-7; tentatively, D is TRBD1 or TRBD2 (5 bases each). The V end lost 7 bases, the J end lost 2 bases, and 12 bases lay between the germline ends. Germline V gene lookup returns CDR1 MDHEN and CDR2 SYDVKM. The CDR3 runs to 13 residues. This CDR3 reads CASNTGGPYEQYF. The DNA for the CDR3 is TGTGCCAGCAACACAGGAGGTCCCTACGAGCAGTACTTC.

The chain couples TRBV12-5 to TRBJ1-2; no clear D. Per germline, CDR1 LGHNT and CDR2 FRNRAP. This CDR3 contains 12 residues. V was shortened by 1 base and J by 8 bases, with 8 bases between the two germline ends. CDR3 nucleotide sequence: TGTGCTAGTGGTTTGGACCAGCGGGGCTACACCTTC. It specifies CASGLDQRGYTF.

This rearrangement joins TRBV12-3 or TRBV12-4 to TRBJ2-1; D ambiguous. V was pared by 1 base and J by 2 bases, with 12 bases between. The CDR3 spans 16 residues. The CDR3 bases are TGTGCCAGCAGTTTAGGCGCTAGAGGCCCCTACAATGAGCAGTTCTTC. It encodes CASSLGARGPYNEQFF.

V is TRBV4-1 and J is TRBJ1-1; D ambiguous. The CDR3 covers 15 residues. V dropped 1 base and J dropped 4 bases, with 13 bases sitting between them. The germline gives CDR1 MGHRA, CDR2 YSYEKL. The DNA for the CDR3 is TGCGCCAGCAGCCAAGTTGGGGTGCCCAGCACTGAAGCTTTCTTT. The encoded protein is CASSQVGVPSTEAFF.

In its sample, this clonotype was seen a few times. The V call is TRBV6-5, the J call TRBJ1-6; D is ambiguous. The germline V gene has CDR1 MNHEY and CDR2 SVGAGI. CDR3 length: 15 amino acids. Trimming pared 0 bases from V and 10 bases from J, leaving 13 bases between. The CDR3 loop reads CASSYSMDNGSPLHF. The CDR3 DNA reads TGTGCCAGCAGTTACTCGATGGATAACGGGTCACCCCTCCACTTT.

This clonotype occurred a few times. The chain combines TRBV7-3 with TRBJ2-7; TRBD2 aligns across 8 bases. Germline lookup yields CDR1 SGHTA and CDR2 FQGTGA. This CDR3 comprises 14 residues. Trimming at V came to 5 bases and at J to 5 bases, leaving 8 bases not matched to a gene. The CDR3 nucleotides are TGTGCCAGCAGCCCGGGGGGGAGGTCCCACGAGCAGTACTTC. Encoded protein: CASSPGGRSHEQYF.

This clonotype was observed a handful of times. The CDR3 loop is CASSSQGAYEQYF. CDR3 bases: TGCGCCAGCAGCTCGCAGGGGGCCTACGAGCAGTACTTC. V and J are TRBV5-1 and TRBJ2-7; TRBD1 matches 7 bases. CDR3 length: 13 residues. V shed 3 bases, J shed 2 bases, and the junction held 2 bases outside the gene matches. CDR1 SGHRS and CDR2 YFSETQ come from the germline V gene. The whole variable domain, filled in from reference TRBV5-1 and TRBJ2-7, reads KAGVTQTPRYLIKTRGQQVTLSCSPISGHRSVSWYQQTPGQGLQFLFEYFSETQRNKGNFPGRFSGRQFSNSRSEMNVSTLELGDSALYLCASSSQGAYEQYFGPGTRLTVT.

This clonotype was seen at least ten times. The V gene is TRBV29-1, the J gene TRBJ2-5; 10 bases match TRBD2. The V and J ends lost 3 bases and 0 bases, in that order; junction bases with no gene match: 4. The germline V gene has CDR1 SQVTM and CDR2 ANQGSEA. The CDR3 has 15 amino acids. In DNA, the CDR3 is TGCAGCGTTGATGAGCTAGCGGGGGACCAAGAGACCCAGTACTTC. Residues: CSVDELAGDQETQYF.

There are a few counts of this clonotype. This chain links TRBV7-2 with TRBJ1-5, with D possibly being TRBD1 (5 bases). This CDR3 region has 15 residues. Germline CDR1 is SGHTA and CDR2 is FQGNSA. Trimming stripped 6 bases from V and 4 bases from J, with 16 bases between. The CDR3 coding sequence is TGTGCCAGCAGTCTAAACCGGGGGGAGAATCAGCCCCAGCATTTT. Its translation is CASSLNRGENQPQHF.

The rearrangement joins TRBV7-9 to TRBJ2-5; TRBD1 is a possible D gene (6 bases). This CDR3 comprises 12 residues. With 8 bases removed from V and 2 bases from J, the gap between germline ends came to 9 bases. Germline V gene data show CDR1 as SEHNR and CDR2 as FQNEAQ (reference sequence). The CDR3 is CASDRWQETQYF. CDR3 sequence (DNA): TGTGCCAGCGACAGGTGGCAAGAGACCCAGTACTTC. The full variable domain, rest sourced from reference TRBV7-9 and TRBJ2-5, is DTGVSQNPRHKITKRGQNVTFRCDPISEHNRLYWYRQTLGQGPEFLTYFQNEAQLEKSRLLSDRFSAERPKGSFSTLEIQRTEQGDSAMYLCASDRWQETQYFGPGTRLLVL.

V is TRBV2 and J is TRBJ2-1; tentative D call: TRBD1 (5 bases). The CDR3 consists of 15 residues. The germline gives CDR1 SNHLY, CDR2 FYNNEI. Trimming took off 5 bases at V and 0 bases at J, with 11 bases between the two ends. CDR3 DNA sequence: TGTGCCAGCAGTCGTGACAGTTTCTCCTACAATGAGCAGTTCTTC. It is translated as CASSRDSFSYNEQFF.

This clonotype was seen many times. The rearrangement uses TRBV2 and TRBJ2-5; 9 bases agree with TRBD1. The trim removed 6 bases at V and 5 bases at J, leaving 10 bases unmatched. The CDR3 totals 15 residues. Germline CDR1 and CDR2: SNHLY and FYNNEI. DNA for the CDR3: TGTGCCAGCAGCGTGGACAGGGGAAAGGGGGAGACCCAGTACTTC. Amino acid sequence: CASSVDRGKGETQYF.

The chain couples TRBV5-1 to TRBJ2-3; 14 positions agree with TRBD2. Germline V gene data show CDR1 as SGHRS and CDR2 as YFSETQ. The V and J ends lost 4 bases and 4 bases, in that order; junction bases with no gene match: 5. The CDR3 spans 16 residues. The CDR3 coding sequence is TGCGCCAGCAGCAAGGGACTAGCGGGAGATCCAGATACGCAGTATTTT. Its protein is CASSKGLAGDPDTQYF.

In this sample, this clonotype turned up many times. This CDR3 is CASSLAGGPGEQYF. The CDR3 DNA reads TGTGCCAGCAGCTTAGCGGGAGGGCCCGGCGAGCAGTACTTC. The V call is TRBV7-9, the J call TRBJ2-7, with 7 bases fitting TRBD2. The CDR3 consists of 14 residues. J lost 6 bases, V lost 0 bases, and 5 bases had no gene match. Looked up from germline, CDR1 is SEHNR and CDR2 is FQNEAQ (reference sequence). The full variable domain, in which reference TRBV7-9 and TRBJ2-7 provide the parts outside the CDR3, is DTGVSQNPRHKITKRGQNVTFRCDPISEHNRLYWYRQTLGQGPEFLTYFQNEAQLEKSRLLSDRFSAERPKGSFSTLEIQRTEQGDSAMYLCASSLAGGPGEQYFGPGTRLTVT.

This sequence joins TRBV6-5 and TRBJ1-1; D is ambiguous. Per the germline V gene, CDR1 is MNHEY and CDR2 is SVGAGI. CDR3 length: 14 residues. Trimming took 0 bases from V and 0 from J, leaving 5 bases between them. In DNA form, the CDR3 reads TGTGCCAGCAGTTACTCCGGGGTGAACACTGAAGCTTTCTTT. Residues: CASSYSGVNTEAFF.

The rearrangement joins TRBV28 to TRBJ2-7; D unresolved. V was cut by 5 bases and J by 1 base, with 15 bases left in between. The CDR3 runs 15 residues. Germline CDR1 and CDR2: MDHEN and SYDVKM. The CDR3 DNA sequence: TGTGCCAGCAGTGCATTCCCAGGCGGATCCTACGAGCAGTACTTC. It translates to CASSAFPGGSYEQYF.

This clonotype came up many times. The rearrangement joins TRBV6-1 to TRBJ2-3; TRBD1 agrees at 7 bases. Germline values: CDR1 MNHNS, CDR2 SASEGT. V trimming: 6 bases; J trimming: 2 bases; junction bases outside the gene matches: 8. The CDR3 consists of 15 residues. Written as DNA, the CDR3 is TGTGCCAGCAGGCCACAGGGGTTCGTCACAGATACGCAGTATTTT. Encoded protein: CASRPQGFVTDTQYF.

A few counts support this clonotype. The chain is built from TRBV5-1 and TRBJ2-3; D is uncertain. V gave up 3 bases and J gave up 2 bases, with 16 bases separating them. This CDR3 comprises 16 residues. Germline CDR1 SGHRS, CDR2 YFSETQ. The CDR3 here is CASSWDIESYTDTQYF. CDR3 nucleotide sequence: TGCGCCAGCAGCTGGGATATTGAGTCTTACACAGATACGCAGTATTTT.

The V call is TRBV20-1, the J call TRBJ2-6, with 7 bases that match TRBD1. Germline V gives CDR1 DFQATT, CDR2 SNEGSKA (reference sequence). V shed 3 bases, J shed 0 bases, and the junction held 5 bases outside the gene matches. The CDR3 spans 16 residues. The CDR3 coding sequence is TGCAGTGCTAGGACAGGGTTCTTCTCTGGGGCCAACGTCCTGACTTTC. It codes for CSARTGFFSGANVLTF.

The gene calls are TRBV6-6 and TRBJ2-5; D gene unclear. This CDR3 contains 12 residues. From germline, CDR1 is MNHNY and CDR2 SVGAGI (reference sequence). The germline V and J ends were trimmed by 2 bases and 1 base, with 2 bases remaining between them. CDR3 sequence reads: CASSYPQETQYF. CDR3 in DNA: TGTGCCAGCAGTTACCCCCAAGAGACCCAGTACTTC.

The chain combines TRBV5-4 with TRBJ2-1; 7 bases fit TRBD2. The germline gives CDR1 SGHNT, CDR2 YYREEE (reference sequence). V was pared by 2 bases and J by 1 base, with 3 bases of the junction left unmatched. The CDR3 is 15 amino acids. For the CDR3, the DNA is TGTGCCAGCAGCTTTAGCGGGCGGTCCTACAATGAGCAGTTCTTC. This sequence encodes CASSFSGRSYNEQFF.

The J gene is TRBJ1-1, the V gene TRBV30; 9 bases are shared with TRBD1. Germline V gene lookup returns CDR1 GTSNPN and CDR2 SVGIG (reference sequence). CDR3 length equals 16 residues. Trimming took 3 bases from V and 2 from J; bases not matched to a gene: 10. CDR3 sequence reads: CAWREWTGVRNTEAFF. Here the CDR3 DNA reads TGTGCCTGGAGGGAATGGACAGGGGTACGTAACACTGAAGCTTTCTTT.

The CDR3 sequence: CASSKTNTASAYEQYF. CDR3 nucleotides: TGTGCCAGCAGCAAAACGAATACGGCTAGCGCCTACGAGCAGTACTTC. The genes are TRBV7-4 and TRBJ2-7; a possible D gene is TRBD2 (6 bases). This CDR3 contains 16 residues. Trimming removed 5 bases from V and 2 bases from J, with 19 bases in between. Germline CDR1 and CDR2: SGHVT and SQSDAQ.

The rearrangement uses TRBV20-1 and TRBJ1-2; 9 nucleotides line up with TRBD1. The V and J ends lost 7 bases and 1 base, in that order; junction bases with no gene match: 4. The CDR3 spans 13 residues. Germline V gene sequence: CDR1 DFQATT, CDR2 SNEGSKA (reference sequence). The CDR3 DNA reads as TGCAGTGGGACAGGGGACCTTAACTATGGCTACACCTTC. Translating gives CSGTGDLNYGYTF.

This clonotype has a count of ten or more. The rearrangement joins TRBV24-1 to TRBJ2-1; TRBD2 matches 11 bases. CDR1 KGHDR and CDR2 SFDVKD come from the germline V gene. The junction had 4 bases not matched to a gene; V was cut back by 3 bases and J by 7 bases. CDR3 length equals 15 residues. The CDR3 protein is CATSDPTSGSNEQFF. CDR3 in DNA: TGTGCCACCAGTGATCCCACTAGCGGGAGTAATGAGCAGTTCTTC.

This clonotype appeared many times. The chain employs TRBV12-3 or TRBV12-4 and TRBJ2-7, with TRBD2 matching 9 bases. The CDR3 is 14 amino acids. Trimming took 6 bases from V and 6 from J; bases not matched to a gene: 9. CDR3 sequence: CASSPLAGVAEQYF. CDR3 in DNA: TGTGCCAGCAGCCCTTTAGCGGGAGTTGCCGAGCAGTACTTC.

This clonotype showed up many times. V and J are TRBV10-2 and TRBJ2-1, with 7 bases fitting TRBD1. Germline V gene lookup returns CDR1 WSHSY and CDR2 SAAADI. The CDR3 consists of 15 residues. Trimming at V came to 6 bases and at J to 0 bases, leaving 5 bases not matched to a gene. The DNA for the CDR3 is TGCGCCAGCAGGACATGGGACAGCTCCTACAATGAGCAGTTCTTC. This translates into CASRTWDSSYNEQFF.

V is TRBV29-1 and J is TRBJ2-1; 9 positions agree with TRBD2. The CDR3 consists of 13 residues. Looked up from germline, CDR1 is SQVTM and CDR2 is ANQGSEA. J lost 5 bases, V lost 5 bases, and 4 bases had no gene match. CDR3 DNA: TGCAGCGTTTGGACTAGCGATAACAATGAGCAGTTCTTC. It yields the protein CSVWTSDNNEQFF.